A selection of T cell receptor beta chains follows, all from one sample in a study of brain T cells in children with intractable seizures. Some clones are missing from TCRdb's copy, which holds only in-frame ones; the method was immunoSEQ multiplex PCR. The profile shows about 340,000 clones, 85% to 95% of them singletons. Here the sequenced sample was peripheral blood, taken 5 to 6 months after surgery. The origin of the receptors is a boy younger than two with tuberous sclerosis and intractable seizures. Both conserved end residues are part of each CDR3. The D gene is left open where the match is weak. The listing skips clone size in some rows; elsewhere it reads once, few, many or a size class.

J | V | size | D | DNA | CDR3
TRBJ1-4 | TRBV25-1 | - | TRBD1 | TGTGCCAGCAGTGAACAGGGGGACATCCTCGATGAAAAACTGTTTTTT | CASSEQGDILDEKLFF
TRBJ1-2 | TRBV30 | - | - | TGTGCCTGGAGTTCCCTTCGGGCTCTTGGGGGCTACACCTTC | CAWSSLRALGGYTF
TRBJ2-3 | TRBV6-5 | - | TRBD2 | TGTGCCAGCAATCAACTAGCGGGAGGGCGAGATACGCAGTATTTT | CASNQLAGGRDTQYF
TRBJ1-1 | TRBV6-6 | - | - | TGTGCCAGCAGATTAAGGGGCTTTATGCTCTACACTGAAGCTTTCTTT | CASRLRGFMLYTEAFF
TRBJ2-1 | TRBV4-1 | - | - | TGCGCCAGCAGAAGCGGGCCGGGGGATGAGCAGTTCTTC | CASRSGPGDEQFF
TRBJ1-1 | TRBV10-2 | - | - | TGCGCCAGCAGTGAGCATGGGGAGGCCCCTGAAGCTTTCTTT | CASSEHGEAPEAFF
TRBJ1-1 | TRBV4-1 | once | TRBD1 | TGCGCCAGCAGCCATCGGGACAGGACGAACACTGAAGCTTTCTTT | CASSHRDRTNTEAFF
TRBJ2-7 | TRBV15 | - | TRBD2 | TGTGCCACCAGCCTCCAGGGACTAGCGGGAGTAGCCTACGAGCAGTACTTC | CATSLQGLAGVAYEQYF
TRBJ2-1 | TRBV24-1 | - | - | TGTGCCACCAGTGGAAACTTGGGTACCTACAATGAGCAGTTCTTC | CATSGNLGTYNEQFF
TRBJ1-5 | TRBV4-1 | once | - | TGCGCCAGCAGCGTGACCCCAGATAGCAATCAGCCCCAGCATTTT | CASSVTPDSNQPQHF
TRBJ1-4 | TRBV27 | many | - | TGTGCCAGCAGTCCCGGTGGGGATGAAAAACTGTTTTTT | CASSPGGDEKLFF
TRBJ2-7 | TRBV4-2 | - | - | TGTGCCAGCAGCCAATGGTTCGATGCGGGGTACGAGCAGTACTTC | CASSQWFDAGYEQYF
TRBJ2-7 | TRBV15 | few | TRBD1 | TGTGCCACCAGCAGAGATCCGACAGGGGACGAGCAGTACTTC | CATSRDPTGDEQYF
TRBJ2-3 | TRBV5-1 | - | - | TGCGCCAGCAGCTTGAGGAGGGACACAGATACGCAGTATTTT | CASSLRRDTDTQYF
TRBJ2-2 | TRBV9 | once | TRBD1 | TGTGCCAGCAGCGTGAGAGGGGGCAATACCGGGGAGCTGTTTTTT | CASSVRGGNTGELFF
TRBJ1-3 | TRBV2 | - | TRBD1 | TGTGCCACCAAGGGGGCGGGTGGAAACACCATATATTTT | CATKGAGGNTIYF
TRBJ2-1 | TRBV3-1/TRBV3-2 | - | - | TGTGCCAGCAGCCAATTGGGGGGAGATACCTTTGGGGGTGAGCAGTTCTTC | CASSQLGGDTFGGEQFF
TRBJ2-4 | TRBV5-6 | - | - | TGTGCCAGCAGTTCATTAACCAAAAACATTCAGTACTTC | CASSSLTKNIQYF
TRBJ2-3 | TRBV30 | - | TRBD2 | TGTGCCTCCACTATTCACAGCGGGAGACCAGATACGCAGTATTTT | CASTIHSGRPDTQYF
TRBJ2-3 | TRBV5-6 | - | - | TGTGCCAGCAGCGCCTACGCAGATACGCAGTATTTT | CASSAYADTQYF
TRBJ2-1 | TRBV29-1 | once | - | TGCAGCCTACTAATGAGCTCCTACAATGAGCAGTTCTTC | CSLLMSSYNEQFF
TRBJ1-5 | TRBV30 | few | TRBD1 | TGTGCCTGGAGCTCAACAGGGGGGCCCCAGCATTTT | CAWSSTGGPQHF
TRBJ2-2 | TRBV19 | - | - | TGTGCCAGTAGTATCTGGGGCGCCAACACCGGGGAGCTGTTTTTT | CASSIWGANTGELFF